These T cell receptor beta chains were read from a single sample in a study of identical twins. TCRdb itself ran the 5' RACE reads through MiXCR, one entry per CDR3 protein. The sample contains 420,000 or so distinct CDR3 sequences, roughly 20% of which appear only once. The sample comprised naive T cells sorted from blood. Receptors originate from a man aged 50 to 60 in good health. The CDR3 runs from the conserved cysteine through the conserved F or W. The D gene is left open where the match is weak. Size is omitted from some rows. Given values are once, few, many or a class for expanded clones.

>TRBD1|TRBJ1-1|many|TRBV12-3/TRBV12-4
TGTGCCAGCAGTTTACGGTCAGGGGGCCCCGGGACTGAAGCTTTCTTT
CASSLRSGGPGTEAFF
>TRBD1|TRBJ1-6|many|TRBV11-2
TGTGCCAGCAGCTTAACCCGACAGGGGAGTTCACCCCTCCACTTT
CASSLTRQGSSPLHF
>.|TRBJ2-2|few|TRBV20-1
TGCAGTGCTCCCAACCACCAGAGCGGAACCGGGGAGCTGTTTTTT
CSAPNHQSGTGELFF
>.|TRBJ1-4|.|TRBV5-6
TGTGCCAGCAGCCCCTATGGGACTGAGAATGAAAAACTGTTTTTT
CASSPYGTENEKLFF
>.|TRBJ2-7|many|TRBV24-1
TGTGCCACCAGTACCCGACAGAGCTCCTACGAGCAGTACTTC
CATSTRQSSYEQYF
>.|TRBJ2-7|.|TRBV10-3
TGTGCCATCAGTCCAGAGATCAGGGCCTACGAGCAGTACTTC
CAISPEIRAYEQYF
>.|TRBJ2-7|.|TRBV29-1
TGCAGCGTTGAAGACACAGGGCTCGCGGGCGAGCAGTACTTC
CSVEDTGLAGEQYF
>.|TRBJ2-7|.|TRBV15
TGTGCCACCAGCAGAGTACCTGGGGCCGAGCAGTACTTC
CATSRVPGAEQYF
>.|TRBJ2-7|few|TRBV28
TGTGCCAGCAGGGACGGGGGGCGGGGGATACTCGAGCAGTACTTC
CASRDGGRGILEQYF
>TRBD1|TRBJ2-5|.|TRBV20-1
TGCAGTGCTAGAGATCGGCAGGGGGCCCAAGTGACCCAGTACTTC
CSARDRQGAQVTQYF
>TRBD2|TRBJ2-7|.|TRBV7-9
TGTGCCTGGCGGGGGGGGGATGGCGAGCAGTACTTC
CAWRGGDGEQYF
>.|TRBJ2-3|few|TRBV7-3
TGTGCCAGCAGCTTCCTCGGGACTACAGATACGCAGTATTTT
CASSFLGTTDTQYF
>TRBD1|TRBJ2-7|few|TRBV12-3/TRBV12-4
TGTGCCAGCAGTTTGCACAGGGGGCGCTCCGAGCAGTACTTC
CASSLHRGRSEQYF
>TRBD2|TRBJ2-2|many|TRBV3-1
TGTGCCAGCAGGAGGACTAGCGGGGTCAACACCGGGGAGCTGTTTTTT
CASRRTSGVNTGELFF
>.|TRBJ2-7|few|TRBV28
TGTGCCAGCAGGGGGGCAGCCAGCTCCTACGAGCAGTACTTC
CASRGAASSYEQYF
>.|TRBJ2-3|.|TRBV12-3/TRBV12-4
TGTGCCAGCACCTCCTGGGAGGAGTATTCCAATACGCAGTATTTT
CASTSWEEYSNTQYF
>.|TRBJ1-1|many|TRBV10-3
TGTGCCACCCGGACTGGGGAGAACACTGAAGCTTTCTTT
CATRTGENTEAFF